The 15 T cell receptor beta chains below all came from one sample that was sequenced in a study of T cell responses to AZD1222 COVID-19 vaccine. Sequencing was performed with immunoSEQ multiplex PCR; in TCRdb, only in-frame clones are kept and a portion is missing. The repertoire holds some 180,000 clones, with 85% to 95% as singletons. Source: peripheral blood, taken on day 0 of AZD1222 vaccination. These receptors were obtained from an adult in good health.

The gene calls are TRBV6-5 and TRBJ2-3; 8 bases are shared with TRBD2. The CDR3 is 12 residues long. With 7 bases clipped from V and 5 bases from J, the junction kept 2 bases outside the gene matches. Germline V gives CDR1 MNHEY, CDR2 SVGAGI. As DNA, the CDR3 is TGTGCCAGCACACGGGGGGGAGATACGCAGTATTTT. Translating gives CASTRGGDTQYF.

The chain couples TRBV7-2 to TRBJ2-1, with D possibly matching TRBD1 (6 bases). CDR1 SGHTA and CDR2 FQGNSA come from the germline V gene. The CDR3 totals 16 residues. V lost 8 bases to trimming and J lost 4 bases, with 21 bases between them. CDR3 DNA: TGTGCCAGCGCCGCCCCGGAGGCAAGGGGGTACAATGAGCAGTTCTTC. Translation: CASAAPEARGYNEQFF.

This clone has only one observation. This sequence joins TRBV7-3 and TRBJ1-6; D uncertain. V dropped 2 bases and J dropped 9 bases, with 8 bases sitting between them. CDR1 and CDR2 from the germline V gene are SGHTA and FQGTGA. The CDR3 has 13 amino acids. The CDR3 sequence is CASSLAESSPLHF. The CDR3 DNA reads as TGTGCCAGCAGCTTAGCAGAAAGTTCACCCCTCCACTTT.

The genes are TRBV7-3 and TRBJ2-3; 9 bases match TRBD2. Germline V gives CDR1 SGHTA, CDR2 FQGTGA. The CDR3 consists of 16 residues. The trim removed 4 bases at V and 7 bases at J, leaving 12 bases unmatched. CDR3 in DNA: TGTGCCAGCAGCTCCGAGGGCGGGGGGGCATGGAATACGCAGTATTTT. Translating gives CASSSEGGGAWNTQYF. Supplemented by reference TRBV7-3 and TRBJ2-3, the full variable domain reads GAGVSQTPSNKVTEKGKYVELRCDPISGHTALYWYRQSLGQGPEFLIYFQGTGAADDSGLPNDRFFAVRPEGSVSTLKIQRTERGDSAVYLCASSSEGGGAWNTQYFGPGTRLTVL.

The chain couples TRBV7-3 to TRBJ2-2; 9 bases fit TRBD1. Germline lookup yields CDR1 SGHTA and CDR2 FQGTGA. The CDR3 contains 16 residues. V dropped 4 bases and J dropped 4; count of bases not matched to a gene: 7. The CDR3 region has the DNA TGTGCCAGCAGCTCAGCCGGGACAGGGTTCACCGGGGAGCTGTTTTTT. Encoded protein: CASSSAGTGFTGELFF.

V and J are TRBV4-1 and TRBJ1-1, with a possible D match to TRBD1 (6 bases). V gave up 4 bases and J gave up 8 bases, with 20 bases separating them. Germline CDR1 is MGHRA and CDR2 is YSYEKL. The CDR3 runs 15 residues. CDR3 in DNA: TGCGCCAGCAGCCTAAACCCCGGGACATTAGGGGAAGCTTTCTTT. It yields the protein CASSLNPGTLGEAFF.

The V call is TRBV19, the J call TRBJ1-1; 7 bases match TRBD1. J lost 5 bases, V lost 5 bases, and 11 bases had no gene match. This CDR3 contains 15 residues. Germline CDR1 LNHDA, CDR2 SQIVND (reference sequence). CDR3 bases: TGTGCCAGTAGTCTCTCCTCACAGGGGAGAACTGAAGCTTTCTTT. Translating gives CASSLSSQGRTEAFF.

This clone was recorded a few times. This chain connects TRBV5-4 to TRBJ2-1, with 9 bases fitting TRBD2. The length of the CDR3 is 18 residues. Germline V gene sequence: CDR1 SGHNT, CDR2 YYREEE (reference sequence). The V gene end was trimmed by 0 bases and the J gene end by 4 bases; junction bases not matched to a gene: 11. Here the CDR3 reads CASSLGVSGRVGYNEQFF. DNA for the CDR3: TGTGCCAGCAGCTTGGGGGTTAGCGGGAGAGTCGGATACAATGAGCAGTTCTTC.

The V gene is TRBV11-2, the J gene TRBJ2-7, with D hard to call. V lost 8 bases and J 0 bases, leaving 8 bases between the germline ends. Germline V gene sequence: CDR1 SGHAT, CDR2 FQNNGV. The CDR3 length is 12 residues. The CDR3 region has the DNA TGTGCCAGCCGAACGGACTCCTACGAGCAGTACTTC. Encoded protein: CASRTDSYEQYF.

This clone has only one observation. The rearrangement links TRBV7-2 to TRBJ2-3; D is uncertain. The CDR3 sequence is 12 residues long. Germline V CDR1 and CDR2: SGHTA, FQGNSA. V was cut by 5 bases and J by 3 bases, with 6 bases left in between. The CDR3 DNA reads TGTGCCAGCAGCGGGTTTACAGATACGCAGTATTTT. Its protein product is CASSGFTDTQYF.

This chain uses TRBV4-1 with TRBJ1-2, with 9 bases lining up with TRBD1. The CDR3 is 14 residues long. The germline V gene has CDR1 MGHRA and CDR2 YSYEKL. V lost 2 bases to trimming and J lost 8 bases; unmatched junction nucleotides: 6. The CDR3 nucleotides read TGCGCCAGCAGCCAACCCGGACAGGGGCGAGGCTACACCTTC. Its protein product is CASSQPGQGRGYTF.

The J gene is TRBJ1-1, the V gene TRBV18, with D maybe TRBD1 (5 bases). Germline values: CDR1 KGHSH, CDR2 LQKENI. CDR3 length: 12 residues. The V and J ends lost 2 bases and 7 bases respectively, with 8 bases between them. CDR3 residues: CASSPVQGEAFF. CDR3 coding DNA: TGTGCCAGCTCACCAGTGCAGGGTGAAGCTTTCTTT.

The chain joins TRBV9 to TRBJ1-1, with D possibly matching TRBD1 (6 bases). The V gene lost 4 bases and the J gene lost 1 base, with 8 bases spanning the gap. Germline CDR1 reads SGDLS; CDR2 reads YYNGEE. This CDR3 has 13 residues. CDR3 DNA: TGTGCCAGCAGCCAGGGGCAGAACACTGAAGCTTTCTTT. Translation: CASSQGQNTEAFF.

This rearrangement joins TRBV7-9 to TRBJ2-1, with 9 bases aligning to TRBD1. The CDR3 has 15 amino acids. Germline V CDR1 and CDR2: SEHNR, FQNEAQ (reference sequence). V shed 5 bases, J shed 4 bases, and the junction held 6 bases outside the gene matches. The CDR3 sequence is CASSIDRGVYNEQFF. CDR3 coding DNA: TGTGCCAGCAGCATAGACAGGGGGGTGTACAATGAGCAGTTCTTC.

This clone was detected only a few times. V is TRBV5-1 and J is TRBJ1-1, with D possibly being TRBD1 (6 bases). Germline values: CDR1 SGHRS, CDR2 YFSETQ. Trimming cost V 4 bases and J 0 bases, with 19 bases left between them. CDR3 length: 17 amino acids. This chain's CDR3 is CASSNGQPGRLNTEAFF. The CDR3 coding sequence is TGCGCCAGCAGCAATGGACAGCCGGGGCGGCTGAACACTGAAGCTTTCTTT.